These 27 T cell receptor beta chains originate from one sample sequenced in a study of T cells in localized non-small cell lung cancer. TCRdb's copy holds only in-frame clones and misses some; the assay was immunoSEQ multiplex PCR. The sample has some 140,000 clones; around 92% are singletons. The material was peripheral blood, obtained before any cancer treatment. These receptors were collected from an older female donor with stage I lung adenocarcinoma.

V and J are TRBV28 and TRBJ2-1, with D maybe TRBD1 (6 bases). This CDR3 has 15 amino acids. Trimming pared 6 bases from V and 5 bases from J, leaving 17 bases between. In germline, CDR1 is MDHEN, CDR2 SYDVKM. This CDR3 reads CASSVQGRSNNEQFF. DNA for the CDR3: TGTGCCAGCAGCGTACAGGGCAGGTCGAACAATGAGCAGTTCTTC.

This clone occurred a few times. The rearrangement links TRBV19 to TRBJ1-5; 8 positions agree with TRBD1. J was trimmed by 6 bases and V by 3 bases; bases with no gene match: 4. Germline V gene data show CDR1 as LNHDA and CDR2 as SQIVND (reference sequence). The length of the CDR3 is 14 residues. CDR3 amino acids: CASSMTGEAQPQHF. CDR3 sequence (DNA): TGTGCCAGTAGTATGACAGGGGAAGCTCAGCCCCAGCATTTT.

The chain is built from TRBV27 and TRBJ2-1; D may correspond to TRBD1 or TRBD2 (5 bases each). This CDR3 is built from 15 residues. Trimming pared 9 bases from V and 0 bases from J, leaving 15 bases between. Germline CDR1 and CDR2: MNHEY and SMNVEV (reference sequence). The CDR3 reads CASTSGRSSYNEQFF. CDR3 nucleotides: TGTGCCAGTACCTCGGGACGCAGCTCCTACAATGAGCAGTTCTTC.

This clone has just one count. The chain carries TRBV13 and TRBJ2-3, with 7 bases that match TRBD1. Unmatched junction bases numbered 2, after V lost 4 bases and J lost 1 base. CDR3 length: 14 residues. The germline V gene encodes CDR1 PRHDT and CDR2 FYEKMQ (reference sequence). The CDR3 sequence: CASSSGQRTDTQYF. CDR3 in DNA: TGTGCCAGCAGCTCGGGACAGCGCACAGATACGCAGTATTTT.

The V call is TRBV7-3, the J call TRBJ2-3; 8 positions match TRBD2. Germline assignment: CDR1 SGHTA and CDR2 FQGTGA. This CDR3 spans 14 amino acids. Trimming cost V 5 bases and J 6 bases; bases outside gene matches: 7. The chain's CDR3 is CASSRGLGYDTQYF. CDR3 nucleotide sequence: TGTGCCAGCAGCCGGGGACTAGGGTACGATACGCAGTATTTT. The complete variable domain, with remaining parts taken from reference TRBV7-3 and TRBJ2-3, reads GAGVSQTPSNKVTEKGKYVELRCDPISGHTALYWYRQSLGQGPEFLIYFQGTGAADDSGLPNDRFFAVRPEGSVSTLKIQRTERGDSAVYLCASSRGLGYDTQYFGPGTRLTVL.

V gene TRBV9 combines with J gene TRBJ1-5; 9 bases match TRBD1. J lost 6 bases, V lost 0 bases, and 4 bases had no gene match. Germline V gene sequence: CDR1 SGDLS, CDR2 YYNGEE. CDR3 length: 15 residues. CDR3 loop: CASSVGQGGGQPQHF. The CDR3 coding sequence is TGTGCCAGCAGCGTAGGACAGGGGGGCGGTCAGCCCCAGCATTTT.

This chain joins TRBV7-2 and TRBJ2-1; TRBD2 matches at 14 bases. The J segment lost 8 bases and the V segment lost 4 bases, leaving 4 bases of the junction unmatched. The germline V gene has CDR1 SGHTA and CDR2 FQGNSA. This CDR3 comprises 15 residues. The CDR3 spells CASSSGTSGSYEQFF. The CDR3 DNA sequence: TGTGCCAGCAGCTCCGGGACTAGCGGGAGTTATGAGCAGTTCTTC.

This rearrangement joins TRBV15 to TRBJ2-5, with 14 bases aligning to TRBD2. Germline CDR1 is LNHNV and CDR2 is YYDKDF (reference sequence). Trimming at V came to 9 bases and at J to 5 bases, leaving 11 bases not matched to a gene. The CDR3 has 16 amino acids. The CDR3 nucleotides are TGTGCCACTAGGCCCGGGACTAGCGGGAGATCCGAGACCCAGTACTTC. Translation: CATRPGTSGRSETQYF.

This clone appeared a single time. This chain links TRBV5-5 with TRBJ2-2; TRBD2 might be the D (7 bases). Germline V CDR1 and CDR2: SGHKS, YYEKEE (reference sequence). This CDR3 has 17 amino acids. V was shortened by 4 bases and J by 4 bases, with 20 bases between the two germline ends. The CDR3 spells CASSQGIRGAVTGELFF. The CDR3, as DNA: TGTGCCAGCAGCCAAGGAATCCGGGGGGCGGTCACCGGGGAGCTGTTTTTT.

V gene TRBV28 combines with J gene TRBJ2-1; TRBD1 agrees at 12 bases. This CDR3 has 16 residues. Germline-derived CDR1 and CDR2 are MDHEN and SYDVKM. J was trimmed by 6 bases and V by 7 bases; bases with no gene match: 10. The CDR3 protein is CASTARLGQGANEQFF. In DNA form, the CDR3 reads TGTGCCAGCACCGCCCGGCTGGGACAGGGGGCCAATGAGCAGTTCTTC.

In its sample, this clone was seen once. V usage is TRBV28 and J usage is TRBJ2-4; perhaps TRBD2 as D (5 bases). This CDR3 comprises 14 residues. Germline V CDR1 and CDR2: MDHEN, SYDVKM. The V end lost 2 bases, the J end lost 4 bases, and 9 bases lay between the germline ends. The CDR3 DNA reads TGTGCCAGCAGTTTAGCGGGTATTAAAAACATTCAGTACTTC. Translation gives CASSLAGIKNIQYF.

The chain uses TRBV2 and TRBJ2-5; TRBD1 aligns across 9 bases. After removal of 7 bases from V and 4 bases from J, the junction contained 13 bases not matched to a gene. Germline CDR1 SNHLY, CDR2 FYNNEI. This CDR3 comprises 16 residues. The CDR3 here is CASTQGQGKGGETQYF. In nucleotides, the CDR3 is TGTGCCAGCACTCAGGGACAGGGAAAAGGGGGAGAGACCCAGTACTTC.

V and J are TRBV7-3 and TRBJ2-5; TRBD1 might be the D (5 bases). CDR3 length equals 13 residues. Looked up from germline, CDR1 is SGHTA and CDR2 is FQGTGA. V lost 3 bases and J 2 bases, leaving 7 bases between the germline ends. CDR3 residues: CASSLDNQETQYF. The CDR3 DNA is TGTGCCAGCAGCTTGGACAATCAAGAGACCCAGTACTTC.

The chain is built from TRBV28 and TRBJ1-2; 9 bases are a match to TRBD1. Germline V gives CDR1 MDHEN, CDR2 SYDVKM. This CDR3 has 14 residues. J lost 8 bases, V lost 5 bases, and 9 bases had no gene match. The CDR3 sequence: CASSIRTGEVGYTF. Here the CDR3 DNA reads TGTGCCAGCAGTATAAGGACAGGGGAAGTAGGCTACACCTTC.

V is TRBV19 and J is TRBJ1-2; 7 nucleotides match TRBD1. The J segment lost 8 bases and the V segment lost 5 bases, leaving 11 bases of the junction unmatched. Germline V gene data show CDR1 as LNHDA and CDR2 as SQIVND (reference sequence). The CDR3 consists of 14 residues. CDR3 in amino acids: CASSVTGPGYGYTF. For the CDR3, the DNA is TGTGCCAGTAGTGTGACAGGGCCGGGATACGGCTACACCTTC.

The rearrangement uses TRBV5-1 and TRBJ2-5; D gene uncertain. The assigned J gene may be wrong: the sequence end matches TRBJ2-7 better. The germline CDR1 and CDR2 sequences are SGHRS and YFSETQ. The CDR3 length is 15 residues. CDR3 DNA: TGCGCCAGCAGCCCGACGGACCTGAACGTATACGAGCAGTACTTC. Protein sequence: CASSPTDLNVYEQYF.

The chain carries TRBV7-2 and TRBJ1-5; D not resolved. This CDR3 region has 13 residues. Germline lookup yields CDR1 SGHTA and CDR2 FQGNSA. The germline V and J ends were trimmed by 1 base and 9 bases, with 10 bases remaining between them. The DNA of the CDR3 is TGTGCCAGCAGCTTAGGATCGCGGATGCCCCAGCATTTT. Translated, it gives CASSLGSRMPQHF. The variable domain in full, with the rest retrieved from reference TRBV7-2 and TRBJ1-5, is GAGVSQSPSNKVTEKGKDVELRCDPISGHTALYWYRQSLGQGLEFLIYFQGNSAPDKSGLPSDRFSAERTGGSVSTLTIQRTQQEDSAVYLCASSLGSRMPQHFGDGTRLSIL.

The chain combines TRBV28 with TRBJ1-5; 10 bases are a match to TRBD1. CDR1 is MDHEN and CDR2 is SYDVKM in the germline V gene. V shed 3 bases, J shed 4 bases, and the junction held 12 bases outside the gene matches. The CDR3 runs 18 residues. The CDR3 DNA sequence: TGTGCCAGCAGTTTTTCAAACCGGGACAGGGGAAAGAATCAGCCCCAGCATTTT. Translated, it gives CASSFSNRDRGKNQPQHF. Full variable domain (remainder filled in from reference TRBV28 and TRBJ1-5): DVKVTQSSRYLVKRTGEKVFLECVQDMDHENMFWYRQDPGLGLRLIYFSYDVKMKEKGDIPEGYSVSREKKERFSLILESASTNQTSMYLCASSFSNRDRGKNQPQHFGDGTRLSIL.

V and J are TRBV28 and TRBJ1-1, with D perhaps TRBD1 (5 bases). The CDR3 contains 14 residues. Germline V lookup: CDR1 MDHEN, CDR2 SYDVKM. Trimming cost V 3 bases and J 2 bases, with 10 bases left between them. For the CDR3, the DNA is TGTGCCAGCAGTTTCCCAGGGCACAACACTGAAGCTTTCTTT. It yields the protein CASSFPGHNTEAFF. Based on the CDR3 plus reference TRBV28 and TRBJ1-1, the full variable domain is DVKVTQSSRYLVKRTGEKVFLECVQDMDHENMFWYRQDPGLGLRLIYFSYDVKMKEKGDIPEGYSVSREKKERFSLILESASTNQTSMYLCASSFPGHNTEAFFGQGTRLTVV.

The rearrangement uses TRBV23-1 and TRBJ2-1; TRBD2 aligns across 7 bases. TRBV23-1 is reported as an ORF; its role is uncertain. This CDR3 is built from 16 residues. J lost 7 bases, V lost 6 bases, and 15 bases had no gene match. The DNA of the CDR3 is TGCGCCAGCAGCCCTGATGGGGAGGGCTGGGGGAATGAGCAGTTCTTC. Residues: CASSPDGEGWGNEQFF.

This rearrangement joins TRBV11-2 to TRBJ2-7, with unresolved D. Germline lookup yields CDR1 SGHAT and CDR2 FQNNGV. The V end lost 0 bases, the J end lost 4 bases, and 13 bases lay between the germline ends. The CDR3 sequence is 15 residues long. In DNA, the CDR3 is TGTGCCAGCAGCTTAGATCTAAGTAGGGTGTACGAGCAGTACTTC. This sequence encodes CASSLDLSRVYEQYF.

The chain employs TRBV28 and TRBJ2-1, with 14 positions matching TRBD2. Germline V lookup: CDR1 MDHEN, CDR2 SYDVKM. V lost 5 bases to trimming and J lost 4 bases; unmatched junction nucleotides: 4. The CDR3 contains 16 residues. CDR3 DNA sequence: TGTGCCAGCAGTGTAAGGACTAGCGGGAGGTACAATGAGCAGTTCTTC. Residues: CASSVRTSGRYNEQFF.

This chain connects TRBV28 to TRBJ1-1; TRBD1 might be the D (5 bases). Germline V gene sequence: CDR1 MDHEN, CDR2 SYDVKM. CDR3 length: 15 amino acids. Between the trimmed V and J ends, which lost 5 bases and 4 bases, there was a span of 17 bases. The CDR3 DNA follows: TGTGCCAGCAGTGGGGGTGGGGTGGCAGGCACTGAAGCTTTCTTT. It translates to CASSGGGVAGTEAFF. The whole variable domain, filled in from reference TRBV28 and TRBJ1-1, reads DVKVTQSSRYLVKRTGEKVFLECVQDMDHENMFWYRQDPGLGLRLIYFSYDVKMKEKGDIPEGYSVSREKKERFSLILESASTNQTSMYLCASSGGGVAGTEAFFGQGTRLTVV.

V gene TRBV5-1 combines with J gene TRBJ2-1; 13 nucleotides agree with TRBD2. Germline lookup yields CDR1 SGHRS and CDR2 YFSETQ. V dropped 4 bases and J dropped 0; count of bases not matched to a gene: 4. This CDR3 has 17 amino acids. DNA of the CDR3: TGCGCCAGCAGCCCATGGACTAGCGGGAGCTCCTACAATGAGCAGTTCTTC. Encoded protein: CASSPWTSGSSYNEQFF.

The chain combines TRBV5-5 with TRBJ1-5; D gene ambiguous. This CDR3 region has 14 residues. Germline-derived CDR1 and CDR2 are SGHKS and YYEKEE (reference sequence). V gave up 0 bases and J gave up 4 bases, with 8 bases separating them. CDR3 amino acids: CASSLGALNQPQHF. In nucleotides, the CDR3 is TGTGCCAGCAGCTTGGGGGCCCTGAATCAGCCCCAGCATTTT. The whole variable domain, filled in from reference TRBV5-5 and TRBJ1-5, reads DAGVTQSPTHLIKTRGQQVTLRCSPISGHKSVSWYQQVLGQGPQFIFQYYEKEERGRGNFPDRFSARQFPNYSSELNVNALLLGDSALYLCASSLGALNQPQHFGDGTRLSIL.

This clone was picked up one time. The DNA for the CDR3 is TGCACCAGCAGCCAAACGACTAGCGGATATAAAGAGACCCAGTACTTC. Protein: CTSSQTTSGYKETQYF. The chain employs TRBV1 and TRBJ2-5; the table's D call TRBD2 went unverified against the DNA. TRBV1 is assigned pseudogene status. This CDR3 is 16 amino acids long.

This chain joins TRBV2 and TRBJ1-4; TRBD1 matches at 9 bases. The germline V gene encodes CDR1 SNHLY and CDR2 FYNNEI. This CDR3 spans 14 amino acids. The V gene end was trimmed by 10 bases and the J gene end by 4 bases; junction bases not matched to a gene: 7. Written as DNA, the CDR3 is TGTGCCACTACTAAGGACAGGGGTAATGAAAAACTGTTTTTT. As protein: CATTKDRGNEKLFF.